The rows below give T cell receptor beta chains drawn from one sample of a study of cytomegalovirus exposure and HLA in healthy donors. The repertoire was sequenced with immunoSEQ multiplex PCR; TCRdb's copy has only in-frame clones and lacks some. The sample shows about 100,000 clones, more than 80% of them seen only once. Source material: PBMCs. These receptor sequences come from a man younger than 40 in good health and CMV-seronegative. Each CDR3 is given with its conserved first and last residue. The D gene is left open where the match is weak. Clone size, where shown, is once, few, many, or a class for clones that have expanded.

clone_size d_call j_call v_call cdr3_aa cdr3_nt
. TRBD1 TRBJ1-2 TRBV28 CASSRFTGGVKNYGYTF TGTGCCAGCAGTCGATTCACAGGGGGCGTAAAGAACTATGGCTACACCTTC
. TRBD1 TRBJ2-5 TRBV6-5 CASNRGQGKTQYF TGTGCCAGCAACCGCGGACAGGGGAAGACCCAGTACTTC
once . TRBJ2-6 TRBV28 CASSSYRRQDRSGANVLTF TGTGCCAGCAGTTCCTACCGGCGACAGGACCGCTCTGGGGCCAACGTCCTGACTTTC
. . TRBJ2-2 TRBV9 CASEGDGTGELFF TGTGCCAGCGAGGGGGACGGCACCGGGGAGCTGTTTTTT
. . TRBJ2-2 TRBV19 CASSIWPGELFF TGTGCCAGTAGTATATGGCCCGGGGAGCTGTTTTTT
. . TRBJ1-2 TRBV5-5 CASSHRAPNYGYTF TGTGCCAGCAGCCACAGGGCACCCAACTATGGCTACACCTTC
. TRBD2 TRBJ2-5 TRBV7-9 CASSSTSGPETQYF TGTGCCAGCAGCTCCACTAGCGGCCCGGAGACCCAGTACTTC
. . TRBJ1-6 TRBV5-1 CASSRQSSSYNSPLHF TGCGCCAGCAGCCGACAGTCAAGCTCCTATAATTCACCCCTCCACTTT
. . TRBJ1-4 TRBV29-1 CSVAATNEKLFF TGCAGCGTTGCGGCAACTAATGAAAAACTGTTTTTT
. TRBD1 TRBJ1-5 TRBV4-1 CASSPDRGKPQHF TGCGCCAGCAGCCCCGACAGGGGAAAGCCCCAGCATTTT
. TRBD1 TRBJ1-2 TRBV27 CASSRRQGENYGYTF TGTGCCAGCAGCCGCAGACAGGGGGAAAACTATGGCTACACCTTC
. TRBD1 TRBJ1-1 TRBV28 CASRPPTGGNTEAFF TGTGCCAGCAGACCGCCAACAGGGGGAAACACTGAAGCTTTCTTT
once . TRBJ2-7 TRBV18 CASSLSSEPTEQYF TGTGCCAGCTCACTCTCGTCCGAGCCTACGGAGCAGTACTTC
. TRBD1 TRBJ2-7 TRBV6-5 CASSYGRGPYYEQYF TGTGCCAGCAGTTACGGCAGGGGGCCGTACTACGAGCAGTACTTC
. TRBD2 TRBJ2-7 TRBV5-1 CASSDSGRPPYEQYF TGCGCCAGCAGCGACAGCGGGAGGCCTCCCTACGAGCAGTACTTC
once TRBD1 TRBJ1-2 TRBV7-8 CASGRTGVGYGYTF TGTGCCAGCGGCAGGACAGGGGTCGGCTATGGCTACACCTTC
. TRBD2 TRBJ2-5 TRBV6-1 CASSGLGTNQETQYF TGTGCCAGCAGTGGTCTCGGGACTAACCAAGAGACCCAGTACTTC
once TRBD2 TRBJ2-5 TRBV28 CASSLGWEGGDETQYF TGTGCCAGCAGTCTAGGATGGGAGGGAGGCGACGAGACCCAGTACTTC
. TRBD2 TRBJ2-5 TRBV18 CASSPLILAGGAETQYF TGTGCCAGCTCACCGCTTATTTTAGCGGGGGGTGCAGAGACCCAGTACTTC
. TRBD1 TRBJ1-6 TRBV27 CASSLSGGRAPLHF TGTGCCAGCAGTTTATCAGGGGGCCGTGCACCCCTCCACTTT
few . TRBJ1-2 TRBV27 CASSLGGGSDYGYTF TGTGCCAGCAGTTTAGGCGGGGGCTCCGACTATGGCTACACCTTC
. TRBD1 TRBJ2-5 TRBV15 CATSRDPGQQETQYF TGTGCCACCAGCAGAGATCCGGGACAGCAAGAGACCCAGTACTTC
. . TRBJ2-2 TRBV6-1 CASSRLVGSAGELFF TGTGCCAGCAGTCGACTAGTAGGAAGCGCCGGGGAGCTGTTTTTT
. TRBD1 TRBJ2-1 TRBV7-9 CASSSGTGAYNEQFF TGTGCCAGCAGCTCCGGGACAGGGGCCTACAATGAGCAGTTCTTC
. TRBD1 TRBJ1-2 TRBV19 CASRTGPGYGYTF TGTGCCAGTAGGACAGGGCCGGGATATGGCTACACCTTC
once . TRBJ2-3 TRBV21-1 CASSKAHRGLDTQYF TGTGCCAGCAGCAAAGCGCATCGGGGTTTGGATACGCAGTATTTT
. TRBD2 TRBJ2-1 TRBV28 CASSLKAGYFNEQFF TGTGCCAGCAGTTTAAAAGCGGGATATTTCAATGAGCAGTTCTTC
. TRBD1 TRBJ2-7 TRBV18 CASSPPAGGSYEQYF TGTGCCAGCTCACCACCGGCAGGGGGCTCCTACGAGCAGTACTTC